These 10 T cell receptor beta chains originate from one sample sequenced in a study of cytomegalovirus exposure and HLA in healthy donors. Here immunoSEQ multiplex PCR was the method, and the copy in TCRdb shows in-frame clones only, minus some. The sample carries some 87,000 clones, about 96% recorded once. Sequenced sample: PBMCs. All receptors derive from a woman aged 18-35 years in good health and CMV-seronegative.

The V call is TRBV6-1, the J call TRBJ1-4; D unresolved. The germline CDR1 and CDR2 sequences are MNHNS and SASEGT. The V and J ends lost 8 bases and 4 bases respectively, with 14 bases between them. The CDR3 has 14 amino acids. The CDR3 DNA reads TGTGCCAGCGGAGGGCCAGGCGGTAATGAAAAACTGTTTTTT. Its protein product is CASGGPGGNEKLFF.

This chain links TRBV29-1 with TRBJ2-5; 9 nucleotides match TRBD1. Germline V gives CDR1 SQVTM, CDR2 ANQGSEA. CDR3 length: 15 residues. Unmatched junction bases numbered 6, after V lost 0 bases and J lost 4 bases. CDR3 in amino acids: CSVEDQDRGPETQYF. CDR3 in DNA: TGCAGCGTTGAAGATCAGGACAGGGGCCCAGAGACCCAGTACTTC.

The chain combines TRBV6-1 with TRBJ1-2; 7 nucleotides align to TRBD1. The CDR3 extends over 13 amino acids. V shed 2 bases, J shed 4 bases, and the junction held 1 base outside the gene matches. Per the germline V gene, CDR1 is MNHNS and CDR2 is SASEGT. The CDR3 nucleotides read TGTGCCAGCAGTGAACAGGGGGTCTATGGCTACACCTTC. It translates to CASSEQGVYGYTF.

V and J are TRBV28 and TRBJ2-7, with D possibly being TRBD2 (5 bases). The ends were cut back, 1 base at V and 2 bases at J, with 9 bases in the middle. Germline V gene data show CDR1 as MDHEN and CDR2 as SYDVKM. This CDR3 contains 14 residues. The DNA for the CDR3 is TGTGCCAGCAGTTTATACGGGATAACCTACGAGCAGTACTTC. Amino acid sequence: CASSLYGITYEQYF.

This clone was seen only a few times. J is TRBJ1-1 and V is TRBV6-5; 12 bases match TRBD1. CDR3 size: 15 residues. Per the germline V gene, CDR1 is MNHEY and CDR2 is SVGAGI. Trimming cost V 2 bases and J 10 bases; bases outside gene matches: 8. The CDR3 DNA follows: TGTGCCAGCAGTTACGTTCTGGGACAGGGGGCTTCAGCTTTCTTT. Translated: CASSYVLGQGASAFF.

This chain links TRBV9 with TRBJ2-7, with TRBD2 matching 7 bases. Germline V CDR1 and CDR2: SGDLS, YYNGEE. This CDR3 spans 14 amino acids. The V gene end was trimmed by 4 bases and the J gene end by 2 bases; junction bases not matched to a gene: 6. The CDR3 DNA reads TGTGCCAGCAGCAAGGGGCTAGCGGCCTACGAGCAGTACTTC. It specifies CASSKGLAAYEQYF. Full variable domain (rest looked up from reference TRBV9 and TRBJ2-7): DSGVTQTPKHLITATGQRVTLRCSPRSGDLSVYWYQQSLDQGLQFLIQYYNGEERAKGNILERFSAQQFPDLHSELNLSSLELGDSALYFCASSKGLAAYEQYFGPGTRLTVT.

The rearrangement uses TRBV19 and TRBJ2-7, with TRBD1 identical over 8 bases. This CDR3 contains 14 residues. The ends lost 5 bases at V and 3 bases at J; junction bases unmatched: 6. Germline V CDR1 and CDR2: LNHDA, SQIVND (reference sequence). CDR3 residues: CASSSTDRGYEQYF. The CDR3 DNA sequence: TGTGCCAGTAGTTCCACCGACAGGGGCTACGAGCAGTACTTC.

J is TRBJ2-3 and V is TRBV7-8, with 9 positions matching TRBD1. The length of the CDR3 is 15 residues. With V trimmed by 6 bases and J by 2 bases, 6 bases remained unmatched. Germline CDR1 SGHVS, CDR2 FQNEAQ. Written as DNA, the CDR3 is TGTGCCAGCAGACCCGACAGGGGGGTCACAGATACGCAGTATTTT. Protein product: CASRPDRGVTDTQYF. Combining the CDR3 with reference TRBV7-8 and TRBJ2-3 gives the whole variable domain GAGVSQSPRYKVAKRGQDVALRCDPISGHVSLFWYQQALGQGPEFLTYFQNEAQLDKSGLPSDRFFAERPEGSVSTLKIQRTQQEDSAVYLCASRPDRGVTDTQYFGPGTRLTVL.

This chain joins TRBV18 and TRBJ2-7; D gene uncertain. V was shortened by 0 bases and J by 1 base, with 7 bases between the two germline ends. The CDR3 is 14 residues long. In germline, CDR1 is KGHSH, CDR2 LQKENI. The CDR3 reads CASSPPADSYEQYF. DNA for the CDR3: TGTGCCAGCTCACCACCGGCAGATTCCTACGAGCAGTACTTC.

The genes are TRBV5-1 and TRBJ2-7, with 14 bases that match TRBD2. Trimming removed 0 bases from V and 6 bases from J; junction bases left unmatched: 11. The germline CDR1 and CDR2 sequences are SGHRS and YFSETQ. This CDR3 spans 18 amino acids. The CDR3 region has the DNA TGCGCCAGCAGCTTGGCCGGGACTAGCGGGAGTTTCTACGGCGAGCAGTACTTC. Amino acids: CASSLAGTSGSFYGEQYF.